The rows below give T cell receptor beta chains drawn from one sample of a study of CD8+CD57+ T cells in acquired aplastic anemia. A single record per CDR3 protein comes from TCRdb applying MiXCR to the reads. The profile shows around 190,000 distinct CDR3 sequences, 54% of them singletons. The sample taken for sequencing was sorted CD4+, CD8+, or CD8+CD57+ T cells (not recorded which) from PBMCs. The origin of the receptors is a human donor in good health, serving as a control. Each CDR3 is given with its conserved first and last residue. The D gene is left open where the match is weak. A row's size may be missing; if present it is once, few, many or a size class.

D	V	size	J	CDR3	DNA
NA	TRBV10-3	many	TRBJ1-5	CAISVQSNQPQHF	TGTGCCATCAGCGTTCAGAGCAATCAGCCCCAGCATTTT
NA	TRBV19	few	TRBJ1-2	CASSGRGGYTF	TGTGCCAGTAGCGGTAGAGGGGGCTACACCTTC
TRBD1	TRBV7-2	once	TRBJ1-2	CASSRGNRGDYTF	TGTGCCAGCAGCCGGGGGAACAGGGGCGACTACACCTTC
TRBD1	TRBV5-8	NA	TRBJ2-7	CASSPGTGNYEQYF	TGTGCCAGCAGCCCAGGGACAGGAAACTACGAGCAGTACTTC
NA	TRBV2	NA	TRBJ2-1	CASSAETGYDNEQFF	TGTGCCAGCAGTGCAGAGACAGGATACGACAATGAGCAGTTCTTC
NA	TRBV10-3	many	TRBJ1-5	CAISDQTGGNQPQHF	TGTGCCATCAGTGACCAAACAGGTGGGAATCAGCCCCAGCATTTT
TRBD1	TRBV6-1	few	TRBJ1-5	CASGEALGTADVRPQHF	TGTGCCAGCGGTGAAGCCCTAGGGACAGCCGACGTAAGGCCCCAGCATTTT
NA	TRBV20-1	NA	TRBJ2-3	CSARAGTDTQYF	TGCAGTGCTAGAGCGGGGACAGATACGCAGTATTTT
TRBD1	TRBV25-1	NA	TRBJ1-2	CASSARGQGTGYTF	TGTGCCAGCAGCGCCCGGGGACAGGGGACTGGCTACACCTTC
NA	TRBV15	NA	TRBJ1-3	CATSSESTLSERSGNTIYF	TGTGCCACCAGCAGCGAATCTACCTTGAGCGAGCGCTCTGGAAACACCATATATTTT
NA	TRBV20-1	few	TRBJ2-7	CSARDSVRDEQYF	TGCAGTGCTAGAGATTCGGTCCGCGACGAGCAGTACTTC
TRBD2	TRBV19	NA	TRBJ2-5	CASSITGTPGGQETQYF	TGTGCCAGTAGTATAACTGGGACGCCGGGAGGCCAAGAGACCCAGTACTTC
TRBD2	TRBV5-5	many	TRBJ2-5	CASSPRTATSDNQYF	TGTGCCAGCAGCCCTCGGACGGCGACTAGCGATAACCAGTACTTC
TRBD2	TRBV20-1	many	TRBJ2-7	CSAPSGGAYEQYF	TGCAGTGCGCCTAGCGGGGGGGCCTACGAGCAGTACTTC
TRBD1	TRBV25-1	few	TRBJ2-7	CASRDREISYEQYF	TGTGCCAGCAGGGACAGGGAGATATCCTACGAGCAGTACTTC
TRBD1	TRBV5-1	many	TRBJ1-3	CASSPGQVRGTIYF	TGCGCCAGCAGCCCCGGACAGGTGAGGGGCACCATATATTTT
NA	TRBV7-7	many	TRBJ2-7	CASSFDSVSEQYF	TGTGCTAGCAGCTTTGATTCGGTCAGCGAGCAGTACTTC
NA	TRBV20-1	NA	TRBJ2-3	CSAIGATTDTQYF	TGCAGTGCTATCGGGGCGACGACAGATACGCAGTATTTT
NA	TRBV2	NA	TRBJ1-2	CASSEDQEKGFHGYTF	TGTGCCAGCAGTGAAGATCAGGAGAAGGGGTTCCATGGCTACACCTTC
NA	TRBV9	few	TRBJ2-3	CASSVGNTDTQYF	TGTGCCAGCAGCGTAGGCAACACAGATACGCAGTATTTT
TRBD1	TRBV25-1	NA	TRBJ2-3	CASSESGQGAADTQYF	TGTGCCAGCAGTGAATCGGGACAGGGGGCGGCAGATACGCAGTATTTT
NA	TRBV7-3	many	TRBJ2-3	CASSPRVGTDTQYF	TGTGCCAGCAGCCCGCGGGTGGGCACAGATACGCAGTATTTT
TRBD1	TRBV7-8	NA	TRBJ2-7	CASSWDSLEQYF	TGTGCCAGCAGCTGGGACAGCCTAGAGCAGTACTTC
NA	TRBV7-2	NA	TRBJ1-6	CASSLGKGGNSPLHF	TGTGCCAGCAGCTTAGGCAAGGGTGGCAATTCACCCCTCCACTTT
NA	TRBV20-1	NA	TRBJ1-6	CSARGFSFNSPLHF	TGCAGTGCTAGAGGTTTCAGCTTTAATTCACCCCTCCACTTT
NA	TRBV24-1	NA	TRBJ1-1	CASQELSGHLTEAFF	TGTGCCAGCCAAGAGTTGAGCGGACACCTCACTGAAGCTTTCTTT
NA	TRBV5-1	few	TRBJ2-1	CASSLETSSYNEQFF	TGCGCCAGCAGCTTAGAGACTTCATCCTACAATGAGCAGTTCTTC
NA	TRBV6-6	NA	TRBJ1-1	CASSYRQNHVNEQFF	TGTGCCAGCAGTTACCGACAGAACCATGTCAATGAGCAGTTCTTT
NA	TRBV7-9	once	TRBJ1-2	CASSLDHRGPKGYTF	TGTGCCAGCAGCTTAGATCATAGAGGTCCGAAAGGCTACACCTTC
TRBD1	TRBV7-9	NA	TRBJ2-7	CASSSRDSTYEQYF	TGTGCCAGCAGCAGCCGGGACAGTACCTACGAGCAGTACTTC
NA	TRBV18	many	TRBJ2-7	CASSLANEQYF	TGTGCCAGCTCACTCGCCAACGAGCAGTACTTC
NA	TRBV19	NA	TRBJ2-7	CASSIKQGYEQYF	TGTGCCAGTAGTATTAAACAGGGCTACGAGCAGTACTTC
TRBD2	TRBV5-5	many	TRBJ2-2	CASSREGGELFF	TGTGCCAGCAGCAGGGAGGGCGGGGAGCTGTTTTTT
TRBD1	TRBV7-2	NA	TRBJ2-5	CASSQQGAPEETQYF	TGCGCCAGCAGCCAACAGGGGGCCCCCGAAGAGACCCAGTACTTC
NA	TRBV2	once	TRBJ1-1	CASSDSNTEAFF	TGTGCCAGCTCCGACAGCAACACTGAAGCTTTCTTT
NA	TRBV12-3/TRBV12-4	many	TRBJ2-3	CASSTLTDTQYF	TGTGCCAGCAGTACTCTCACAGATACGCAGTATTTT
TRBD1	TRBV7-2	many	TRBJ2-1	CASSLVGQAYNEQFF	TGTGCCAGCAGCTTAGTGGGACAGGCCTACAATGAGCAGTTCTTC
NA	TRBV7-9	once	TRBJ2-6	CASSLAPLSGANVLTF	TGTGCCAGCAGCTTAGCCCCGCTATCTGGGGCCAACGTCCTGACTTTC
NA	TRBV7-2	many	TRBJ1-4	CASSLVRERGEKLFF	TGTGCCAGCAGCTTAGTGAGGGAAAGGGGTGAAAAACTGTTTTTT